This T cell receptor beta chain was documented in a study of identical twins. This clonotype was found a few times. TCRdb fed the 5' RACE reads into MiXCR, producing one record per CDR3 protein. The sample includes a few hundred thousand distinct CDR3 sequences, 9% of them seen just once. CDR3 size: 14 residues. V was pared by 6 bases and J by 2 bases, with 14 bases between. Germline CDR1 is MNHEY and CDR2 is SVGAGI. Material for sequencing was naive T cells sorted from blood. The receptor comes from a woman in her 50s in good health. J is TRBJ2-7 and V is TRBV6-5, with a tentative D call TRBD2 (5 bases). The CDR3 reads CASSPFAGPYEQYF. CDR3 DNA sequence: TGTGCCAGCAGCCCCTTTGCGGGCCCCTACGAGCAGTACTTC.